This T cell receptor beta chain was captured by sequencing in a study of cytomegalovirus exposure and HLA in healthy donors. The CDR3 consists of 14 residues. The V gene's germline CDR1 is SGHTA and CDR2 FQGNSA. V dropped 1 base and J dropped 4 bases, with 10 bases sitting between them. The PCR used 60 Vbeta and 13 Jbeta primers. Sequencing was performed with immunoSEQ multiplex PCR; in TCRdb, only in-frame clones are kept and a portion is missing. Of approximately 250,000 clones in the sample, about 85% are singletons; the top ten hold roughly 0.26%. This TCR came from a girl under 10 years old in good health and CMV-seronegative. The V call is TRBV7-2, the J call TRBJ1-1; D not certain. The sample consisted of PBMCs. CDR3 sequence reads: CASSLVEGSTEAFF. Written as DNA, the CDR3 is TGTGCCAGCAGCTTAGTTGAGGGATCCACTGAAGCTTTCTTT.